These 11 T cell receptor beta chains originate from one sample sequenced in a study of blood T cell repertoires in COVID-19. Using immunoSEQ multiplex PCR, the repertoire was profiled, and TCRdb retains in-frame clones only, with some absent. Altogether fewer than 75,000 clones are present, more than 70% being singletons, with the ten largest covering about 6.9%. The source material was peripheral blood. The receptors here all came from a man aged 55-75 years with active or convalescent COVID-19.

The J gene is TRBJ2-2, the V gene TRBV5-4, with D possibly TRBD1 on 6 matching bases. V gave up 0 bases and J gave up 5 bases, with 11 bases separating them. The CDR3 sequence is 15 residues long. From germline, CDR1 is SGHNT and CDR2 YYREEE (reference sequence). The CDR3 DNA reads TGTGCCAGCAGCTTGGGAGGACAGTATACCGGGGAGCTGTTTTTT. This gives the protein CASSLGGQYTGELFF.

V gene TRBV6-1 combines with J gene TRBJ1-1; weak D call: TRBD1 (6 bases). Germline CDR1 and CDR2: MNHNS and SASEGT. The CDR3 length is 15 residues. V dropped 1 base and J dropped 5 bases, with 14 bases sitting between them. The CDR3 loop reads CASSEEDQGSTEAFF. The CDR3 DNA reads TGTGCCAGCAGTGAAGAGGATCAGGGGTCGACTGAAGCTTTCTTT.

CDR3 sequence reads: CATSRAGTYSNQPQHF. As DNA, the CDR3 is TGTGCCACCAGCAGAGCCGGTACCTATAGCAATCAGCCCCAGCATTTT. The chain uses TRBV15 and TRBJ1-5, with unresolved D. This CDR3 region has 16 residues. Trimming shortened V by 1 base and J by 0 bases, and 10 bases separated the two germline ends. Germline V gene lookup returns CDR1 LNHNV and CDR2 YYDKDF (reference sequence).

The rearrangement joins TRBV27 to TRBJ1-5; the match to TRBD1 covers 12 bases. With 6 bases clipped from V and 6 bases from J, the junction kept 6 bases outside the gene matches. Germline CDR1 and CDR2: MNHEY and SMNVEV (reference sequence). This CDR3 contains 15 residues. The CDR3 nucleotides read TGTGCCAGCAGAGCGGGACAGGGGGCGAGTCAGCCCCAGCATTTT. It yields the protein CASRAGQGASQPQHF.

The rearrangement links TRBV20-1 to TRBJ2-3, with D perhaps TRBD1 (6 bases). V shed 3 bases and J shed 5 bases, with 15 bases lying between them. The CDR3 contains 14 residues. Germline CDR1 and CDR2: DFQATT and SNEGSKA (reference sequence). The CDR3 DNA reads TGCAGTGCTAGTTCAGGGGTGTACGAAGATACGCAGTATTTT. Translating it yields CSASSGVYEDTQYF.

For the CDR3, the DNA is TGCGCCAGCAGCCCGGGACAGGGGGCAAGCGGCTACACCTTC. Translated: CASSPGQGASGYTF. This rearrangement joins TRBV5-1 to TRBJ1-2; TRBD1 matches at 12 bases. In germline, CDR1 is SGHRS, CDR2 YFSETQ. The CDR3 spans 14 residues. V lost 4 bases, J lost 8 bases, and 6 bases stayed unmatched.

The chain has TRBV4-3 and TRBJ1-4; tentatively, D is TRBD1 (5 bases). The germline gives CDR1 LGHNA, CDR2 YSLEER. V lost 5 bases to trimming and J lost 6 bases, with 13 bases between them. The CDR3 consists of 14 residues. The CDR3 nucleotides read TGCGCCAGCAGCTACCAGGCGGGGGATGAAAAACTGTTTTTT. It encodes CASSYQAGDEKLFF.

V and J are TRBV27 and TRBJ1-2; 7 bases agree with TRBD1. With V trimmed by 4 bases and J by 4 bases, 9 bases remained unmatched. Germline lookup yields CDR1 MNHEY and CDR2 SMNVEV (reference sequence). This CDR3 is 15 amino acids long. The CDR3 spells CASSSSGQNPYGYTF. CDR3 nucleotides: TGTGCCAGCAGTTCCTCGGGACAGAATCCCTATGGCTACACCTTC.

The CDR3 sequence is CASSRWRSYGYTF. In nucleotides, the CDR3 is TGTGCCAGCAGCCGTTGGCGGAGCTATGGCTACACCTTC. This chain uses TRBV7-3 with TRBJ1-2; D is undetermined. V dropped 5 bases and J dropped 4 bases, with 11 bases sitting between them. Germline CDR1 and CDR2: SGHTA and FQGTGA. The CDR3 is 13 amino acids.

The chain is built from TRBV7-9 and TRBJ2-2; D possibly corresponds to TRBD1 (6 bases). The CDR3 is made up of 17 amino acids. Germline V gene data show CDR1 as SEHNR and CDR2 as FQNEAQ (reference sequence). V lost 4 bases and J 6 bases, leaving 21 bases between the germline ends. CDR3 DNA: TGTGCCAGCAGCTCACAAAAGTCGATAGGGGGAGCCGGGGAGCTGTTTTTT. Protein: CASSSQKSIGGAGELFF. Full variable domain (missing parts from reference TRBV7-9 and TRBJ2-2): DTGVSQNPRHKITKRGQNVTFRCDPISEHNRLYWYRQTLGQGPEFLTYFQNEAQLEKSRLLSDRFSAERPKGSFSTLEIQRTEQGDSAMYLCASSSQKSIGGAGELFFGEGSRLTVL.

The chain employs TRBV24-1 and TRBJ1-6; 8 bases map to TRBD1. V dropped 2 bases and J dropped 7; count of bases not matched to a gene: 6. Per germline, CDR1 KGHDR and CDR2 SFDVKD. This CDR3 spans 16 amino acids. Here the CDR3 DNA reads TGTGCCACCAGTGATTCAGGACAGGGTGGAAATTCACCCCTCCACTTT. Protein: CATSDSGQGGNSPLHF.